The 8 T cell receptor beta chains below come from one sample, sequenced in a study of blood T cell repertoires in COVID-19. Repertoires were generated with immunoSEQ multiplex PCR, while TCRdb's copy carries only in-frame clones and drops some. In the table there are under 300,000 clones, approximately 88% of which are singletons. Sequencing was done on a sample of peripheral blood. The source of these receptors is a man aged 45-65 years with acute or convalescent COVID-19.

As DNA, the CDR3 is TGTGCCAGCAGCCAGATCAACACCGGGGAGCTGTTTTTT. It is translated as CASSQINTGELFF. The V gene is TRBV11-1, the J gene TRBJ2-2; D uncertain. Germline CDR1 and CDR2: SGHAT and FQDESV (reference sequence). The germline V and J ends were trimmed by 5 bases and 2 bases, with 6 bases remaining between them. The CDR3 is 13 residues long.

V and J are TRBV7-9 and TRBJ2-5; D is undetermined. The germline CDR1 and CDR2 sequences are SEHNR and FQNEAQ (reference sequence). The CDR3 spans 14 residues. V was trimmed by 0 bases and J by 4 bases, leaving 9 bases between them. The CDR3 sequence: CASSLATRGETQYF. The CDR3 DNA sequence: TGTGCCAGCAGCTTAGCGACCCGAGGAGAGACCCAGTACTTC.

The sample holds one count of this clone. The CDR3 DNA sequence: TGTGCCAGCAGCCAGGCCCCCCTGGCAGATACGCAGTATTTT. Translation gives CASSQAPLADTQYF. V gene TRBV3-1 (or the pseudogene TRBV3-2) combines with J gene TRBJ2-3; D unresolved. V was clipped by 3 bases and J by 4 bases, with 11 bases between them. The CDR3 runs to 14 residues. The germline gives CDR1 LGHDT, CDR2 YNNKEL (reference sequence).

CDR3 nucleotide sequence: TGCGCCAGCAGCCAAGCGGGACTCCGGTCCTATGGCTACACCTTC. Its translation is CASSQAGLRSYGYTF. This chain connects TRBV4-1 to TRBJ1-2, with D perhaps TRBD1 (5 bases). Looked up from germline, CDR1 is MGHRA and CDR2 is YSYEKL. V was shortened by 1 base and J by 4 bases, with 13 bases between the two germline ends. The CDR3 contains 15 residues.

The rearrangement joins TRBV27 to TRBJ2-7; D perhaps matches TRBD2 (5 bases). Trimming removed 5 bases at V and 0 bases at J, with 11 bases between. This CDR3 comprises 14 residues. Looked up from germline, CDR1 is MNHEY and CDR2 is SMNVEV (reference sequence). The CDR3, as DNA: TGTGCCAGCAGTGCCGGGGTTTACTCCTACGAGCAGTACTTC. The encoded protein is CASSAGVYSYEQYF.

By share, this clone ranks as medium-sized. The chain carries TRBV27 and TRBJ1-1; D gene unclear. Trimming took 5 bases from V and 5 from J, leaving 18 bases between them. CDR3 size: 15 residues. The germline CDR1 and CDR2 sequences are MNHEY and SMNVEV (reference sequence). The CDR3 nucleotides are TGTGCCAGCAGTCTAGACCATCCAGTCCAAACTGAAGCTTTCTTT. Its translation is CASSLDHPVQTEAFF.

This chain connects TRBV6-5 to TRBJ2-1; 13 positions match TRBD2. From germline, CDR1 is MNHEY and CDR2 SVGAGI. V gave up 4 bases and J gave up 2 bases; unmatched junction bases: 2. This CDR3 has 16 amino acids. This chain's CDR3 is CASSLTSGGTYNEQFF. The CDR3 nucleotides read TGTGCCAGCAGTTTGACTAGCGGGGGGACCTACAATGAGCAGTTCTTC.

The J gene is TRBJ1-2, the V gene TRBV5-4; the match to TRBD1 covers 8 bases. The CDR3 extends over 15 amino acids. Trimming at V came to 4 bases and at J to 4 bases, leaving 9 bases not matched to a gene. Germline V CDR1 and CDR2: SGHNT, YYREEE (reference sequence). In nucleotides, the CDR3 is TGTGCCAGCAGCCCGAGGACAGGGTCGGGCTATGGCTACACCTTC. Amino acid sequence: CASSPRTGSGYGYTF. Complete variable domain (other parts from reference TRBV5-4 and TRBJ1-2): ETGVTQSPTHLIKTRGQQVTLRCSSQSGHNTVSWYQQALGQGPQFIFQYYREEENGRGNFPPRFSGLQFPNYSSELNVNALELDDSALYLCASSPRTGSGYGYTFGSGTRLTVV.